The next 14 T cell receptor beta chains were all read from a single sample in a study of human T cells and chemical hapten exposure. TCRdb reprocessed the RACE reads via MiXCR and lists one record per CDR3 protein. The data show around 330,000 distinct CDR3 sequences, with about 5.4% seen just once and less than 9% held by the top ten. Specified time point: pre-sensitization, week 0. The treatment here: therapeutic diphenylcyclopropenone sensitization with weekly scalp DPC. This material consisted of whole blood, taken in connection with sensitization to the hapten diphenylcyclopropenone (DPC). The receptors come from a woman under 30 with alopecia areata. Some clones in this sample may be carry-over from other donors' samples.

In its sample, this clonotype was seen many times. The chain recombines TRBV7-9 with TRBJ1-1; 7 bases are a match to TRBD1. CDR3 length: 15 residues. Germline-derived CDR1 and CDR2 are SEHNR and FQNEAQ (reference sequence). Trimming took 5 bases from V and 0 from J; bases not matched to a gene: 6. As DNA, the CDR3 is TGTGCCAGCAGCATGGACAGGTTTATGAACACTGAAGCTTTCTTT. Encoded protein: CASSMDRFMNTEAFF.

In its sample, this clonotype was seen a few times. The V gene is TRBV4-2, the J gene TRBJ2-7; 9 nucleotides agree with TRBD2. Unmatched junction bases numbered 7, after V lost 5 bases and J lost 2 bases. The CDR3 has 15 amino acids. Germline CDR1 and CDR2: LGHNA and YNFKEQ. The CDR3 protein is CASSAGLAAAYEQYF. The CDR3 DNA sequence: TGTGCCAGCAGCGCGGGACTAGCCGCAGCCTACGAGCAGTACTTC.

As regards this clonotype: A much larger clone differs from this one at a single base, so this may be a read error. The chain carries TRBV7-6 and TRBJ2-7; 7 bases align to TRBD1. The CDR3 covers 13 residues. Germline V gene data show CDR1 as SGHVS and CDR2 as FNYEAQ. CDR3: CASSSTGSYKQYF. The CDR3 nucleotides are TGTGCCAGCAGCTCGACAGGGTCCTACAAGCAGTACTTC.

The rearrangement links TRBV28 to TRBJ2-3; 10 bases match TRBD1. V dropped 5 bases and J dropped 2; count of bases not matched to a gene: 10. This CDR3 spans 17 amino acids. Germline loops: CDR1 MDHEN, CDR2 SYDVKM. As DNA, the CDR3 is TGTGCCAGCAGTCCAAGGGGACAGGGGCCTTCCACAGATACGCAGTATTTT. As protein: CASSPRGQGPSTDTQYF.

The chain is built from TRBV13 and TRBJ2-1; TRBD2 aligns across 8 bases. CDR3 length equals 17 residues. The ends lost 5 bases at V and 0 bases at J; junction bases unmatched: 9. CDR1 is PRHDT and CDR2 is FYEKMQ in the germline V gene (reference sequence). The CDR3 region is CASSHNPAGGSYNEQFF. The CDR3 DNA reads TGTGCCAGCAGCCATAACCCCGCGGGGGGCTCCTACAATGAGCAGTTCTTC.

This clonotype has just a few counts. This rearrangement joins TRBV3-1 to TRBJ2-7; D could derive from TRBD1 or TRBD2 (5 bases each). CDR3 length: 17 residues. With 4 bases removed from V and 4 bases from J, the gap between germline ends came to 23 bases. Germline V gives CDR1 LGHDT, CDR2 YNNKEL (reference sequence). CDR3 bases: TGTGCCAGCAGCCGGCGGATGACGGCCGGGACGGCTTACGAGCAGTACTTC. The encoded protein is CASSRRMTAGTAYEQYF.

This clonotype was observed a few times. The chain employs TRBV20-1 and TRBJ2-3; 8 positions agree with TRBD2. V shed 8 bases and J 3 bases; nucleotides not matched to a gene: 4. Germline CDR1 is DFQATT and CDR2 is SNEGSKA (reference sequence). There are 12 residues in the CDR3. CDR3 sequence: CSSTSDTDTQYF. The CDR3 DNA sequence: TGCAGTTCGACTAGCGATACAGATACGCAGTATTTT.

The CDR3 nucleotides are TGTGCCAGCAGCTTGGGTCCAGGGAGTCCGCCTGGAAACACCATATATTTT. It codes for CASSLGPGSPPGNTIYF. The chain uses TRBV5-5 and TRBJ1-3; D possibly corresponds to TRBD1 (5 bases). The length of the CDR3 is 17 residues. From germline, CDR1 is SGHKS and CDR2 YYEKEE (reference sequence). V dropped 0 bases and J dropped 2 bases, with 15 bases sitting between them.

This clonotype was recorded a few times. V is TRBV29-1 and J is TRBJ2-3; D unresolved. The CDR3 totals 12 residues. Looked up from germline, CDR1 is SQVTM and CDR2 is ANQGSEA. The V and J ends lost 2 bases and 2 bases respectively, with 5 bases between them. The CDR3, as DNA: TGCAGCGTTGAACCAGACACAGATACGCAGTATTTT. Its translation: CSVEPDTDTQYF.

There are a few counts of this clonotype. The rearrangement joins TRBV2 to TRBJ1-3; no clear D gene. Trimming left V 3 bases short and J 0 bases short, with 9 bases between. CDR1 is SNHLY and CDR2 is FYNNEI in the germline V gene. This CDR3 has 15 residues. The CDR3 spells CASSDEGRSGNTIYF. The CDR3 region has the DNA TGTGCCAGCAGTGACGAGGGCCGCTCTGGAAACACCATATATTTT.

This clonotype showed up many times. The chain links TRBV5-4 to TRBJ2-7; 8 bases map to TRBD1. Germline V gene data show CDR1 as SGHNT and CDR2 as YYREEE (reference sequence). The CDR3 totals 13 residues. With V trimmed by 3 bases and J by 3 bases, 2 bases remained unmatched. CDR3 in DNA: TGTGCCAGCAGCTACGACAGGGGCTACGAGCAGTACTTC. This gives the protein CASSYDRGYEQYF.

The table lists this clonotype with a few counts. The chain links TRBV29-1 to TRBJ1-1; D not resolved. The CDR3 loop spans 12 amino acids. Trimming left V 3 bases short and J 3 bases short, with 8 bases between. Germline CDR1 and CDR2: SQVTM and ANQGSEA. The CDR3 nucleotides are TGCAGCGTTGACCGGCGGGACACTGAAGCTTTCTTT. It is translated as CSVDRRDTEAFF.

This clonotype has only a few counts. This rearrangement joins TRBV7-9 to TRBJ1-5, with 9 positions matching TRBD1. CDR3 length: 15 amino acids. With 4 bases clipped from V and 2 bases from J, the junction kept 3 bases outside the gene matches. Germline CDR1 SEHNR, CDR2 FQNEAQ (reference sequence). CDR3 in DNA: TGTGCCAGCAGCTGGGGACAGGGTGGCAATCAGCCCCAGCATTTT. Its protein product is CASSWGQGGNQPQHF. The variable domain in full, completed from reference TRBV7-9 and TRBJ1-5, reads DTGVSQNPRHKITKRGQNVTFRCDPISEHNRLYWYRQTLGQGPEFLTYFQNEAQLEKSRLLSDRFSAERPKGSFSTLEIQRTEQGDSAMYLCASSWGQGGNQPQHFGDGTRLSIL.

This clonotype showed up many times. The V and J genes are TRBV6-6 and TRBJ1-4; D is ambiguous. The CDR3 consists of 15 residues. Germline assignment: CDR1 MNHNY and CDR2 SVGAGI (reference sequence). V lost 2 bases to trimming and J lost 4 bases, with 11 bases between them. In DNA, the CDR3 is TGTGCCAGCAGTTACGGACGGACTCTTAATGAAAAACTGTTTTTT. Residues: CASSYGRTLNEKLFF.